Included here is one TCR beta chain sequence, with context. This clone came up once. Its antigen is still unknown. The input lacks base qualities; no much larger clone sits a single base away. Using the deep immunoSEQ assay, TCR CDR3 regions were amplified from genomic DNA by multiplex PCR. For each cell subset, the extracted genomic DNA was distributed evenly across all wells of several immunoSEQ 96-well plates, and each plate served as one replicate. For sorted subsets, each replicate PCR was loaded with approximately 0.2 ug genomic DNA, equivalent to about 33,000 T cell genomes. The purified libraries were quantified using a Qubit 3.0 fluorometer, sized with a Bioanalyzer 2100, and then quantified again using the KAPA Library Quantification kit. Every immunoSEQ 96-well plate was sequenced on a separate single-read 150-cycle Illumina NextSeq 550 flow cell. Per the original workflow: The immunoSEQ output contained only junctional sequences without quality scores, so filtering could not match that applied to full-length reads. To assign V/J genes and CDR3, sequences were annotated using PyIR, a Python wrapper for IgBLAST v1.9, with IMGT germline references. Reads were filtered out if the reads had weak V/J assignments (E-value above 1e-6), no CDR3, stop codons, out-of-frame junctions, or ambiguous translated residues. V3J clonotypes were defined by identical inferred V gene, J gene, and CDR3 amino acid sequence. Percentage overlap between repertoires was computed as shared unique clonotypes divided by the size of the smaller repertoire. Repertoire richness was assessed with RTK rarefaction, the Chao1 estimator, and Recon v2.1 estimates of unobserved clonotypes. For all TCRbeta clonotypes obtained by the gDNA method from four donors, generation probabilities were computed with OLGA. The table comes from immuneACCESS by way of TCRdb, which keeps in-frame sequences with V and J called. Part of the clones is missing from these tables; in studies checked, under half for an unresolved V gene and the rest for unknown reasons. D and trimming come from the DNA, and the V and J calls and clone size come from that table. This sample gives over 850,000 clones in total; 75% to 85% of them show up just once. The ten largest clones capture roughly 0.65% of the sample.

Donors were healthy HIV-negative adults with no recently reported acute infections or vaccinations. All donors were Caucasian adults living in Nashville, Tennessee, USA. Magnetic negative selection was used to enrich CD4+ T cells, after which naive cells were positively selected on CD45RA and the negative fraction became the memory subset. After blood collection by leukapheresis, PBMCs were isolated using Ficoll-Histopaque density gradient centrifugation and then cryopreserved in the vapor phase of liquid nitrogen. Analytical flow cytometry was used to check the purity and quantity of each magnetically sorted T cell population. Genomic DNA was isolated from every sorted fraction and measured by UV absorbance on a Nanodrop 2000c. This entry belongs to a study of shared clonotypes between healthy human individuals (TCRdb year 2020). Describing the broader study: Three men and two women, aged 18 to 49 years, made up the cohort. For each donor, CD4 naive and CD4 memory were each run on three plates, CD8 naive on two plates, and CD8 memory on one plate. To estimate repertoire size and how much clonotypes are shared between individuals, the study performed deep sequencing of blood TCR repertoires from five healthy adults. Libraries were prepared and TCR repertoires were sequenced by different laboratories using diverse techniques, in order to increase sequencing depth and limit assay-specific biases. Leukapheresis yielded between about 0.94 and 10 billion PBMCs per donor. General findings and caveats noted by the study authors: Sampling was limited to blood, and TCR repertoires in tissue likely differ from TCR repertoires in blood. Larger estimated clonotype richness was generally found for naive subsets than for memory subsets. Sharing across a handful of donors was observed for roughly 5.4% of naive CD4, less than 4% of naive CD8, 2% to 2.5% of memory CD4, and around 0.42% of memory CD8 clonotypes. Because the study included a small number of donors, the genetic and exposure-history diversity represented was limited. Higher generation probabilities were observed for clonotypes shared by all four sorted-subset donors than for non-shared clonotypes. Rarefaction of sorted-subset datasets indicated incomplete sequencing despite the large sequencing depth. Pairwise subsampling led to the expectation that sequencing depth would affect the degree of clonotype sharing among donors.

V sheds 4 bases and J sheds 7 bases, leaving 10 bases between their ends. Taken from the germline V gene (reference sequence), the CDR1 and CDR2 loops are LNHDA and SQIVND. The CDR3 measures 12 amino acids from cysteine to phenylalanine. The kept DNA is CDR3 alone, 36 bases in frame from the first base. The TCR comes from a young man in good health. Some clones in this sample may be carry-over from other donors' samples. Sequenced input: memory CD4+ T cells from PBMCs. Interpreted using the paper, the cell subset or site label stands for: CD45RA-negative fraction. The chain employs TRBV19 and TRBJ1-2, with the D segment identity uncertain. CDR3 sequence: CASSKEMGGYTF. In nucleotides, the sequence is TGTGCCAGTAGTAAGGAGATGGGTGGCTACACCTTC.